A single sample gave rise to the 7 T cell receptor beta chains below, sequenced in a study of T cell repertoires in cytomegalovirus infection. No antigen has been identified for these receptors. MiXCR, applied by TCRdb to the reads, yields one record per CDR3 protein. The table shows 80,000 to 95,000 distinct CDR3 sequences, with 25% to 35% occurring only once. Sequences were derived from CD8+ T cells from cultured PBMCs, sampled from culture after CMV antigen stimulation. The receptor source for this set is a human donor in good health (CMV status not recorded). Some clones in this sample may be carry-over from other donors' samples.

In its sample, this clonotype was seen many times. This rearrangement joins TRBV7-2 to TRBJ1-1, with D uncertain. CDR1 is SGHTA and CDR2 is FQGNSA in the germline V gene. The CDR3 has 14 amino acids. Trimming left V 5 bases short and J 0 bases short, with 10 bases between. In nucleotides, the CDR3 is TGTGCCAGCAGCCCTCAGGCCGTGAACACTGAAGCTTTCTTT. Translated: CASSPQAVNTEAFF.

This clonotype turned up a few times. The chain carries TRBV6-2 or TRBV6-3 and TRBJ2-1; 15 bases map to TRBD2. CDR3 size: 16 residues. Per the germline V gene, CDR1 is MNHEY and CDR2 is SVGEGT. The trim removed 6 bases at V and 5 bases at J, leaving 5 bases unmatched. The CDR3 region is CASSPRTSGGDNEQFF. For the CDR3, the DNA is TGTGCCAGCAGCCCGAGGACTAGCGGGGGGGACAATGAGCAGTTCTTC.

This chain joins TRBV28 and TRBJ2-2, with D tentatively TRBD2 (5 bases). V lost 7 bases to trimming and J lost 3 bases, with 18 bases between them. Germline V gene data show CDR1 as MDHEN and CDR2 as SYDVKM. This CDR3 spans 16 amino acids. The CDR3 spells CASTFERAGDTGELFF. The CDR3 nucleotides are TGTGCCAGCACCTTTGAGAGGGCCGGGGACACCGGGGAGCTGTTTTTT. Variable domain in full (rest from reference TRBV28 and TRBJ2-2): DVKVTQSSRYLVKRTGEKVFLECVQDMDHENMFWYRQDPGLGLRLIYFSYDVKMKEKGDIPEGYSVSREKKERFSLILESASTNQTSMYLCASTFERAGDTGELFFGEGSRLTVL.

This clonotype was seen more than once but under ten times. The chain combines TRBV11-1 with TRBJ2-3, with 8 bases fitting TRBD2. The V gene end was trimmed by 3 bases and the J gene end by 0 bases; junction bases not matched to a gene: 5. Germline V gene sequence: CDR1 SGHAT, CDR2 FQDESV (reference sequence). The CDR3 runs to 16 residues. CDR3 loop: CASSFFGGGSTDTQYF. The CDR3 nucleotides read TGTGCCAGCAGCTTTTTTGGCGGGGGGAGCACAGATACGCAGTATTTT.

This clonotype was seen a single time. The gene calls are TRBV19 and TRBJ2-5, with 10 bases lining up with TRBD1. This CDR3 spans 15 amino acids. With 9 bases clipped from V and 5 bases from J, the junction kept 12 bases outside the gene matches. Per the germline V gene, CDR1 is LNHDA and CDR2 is SQIVND (reference sequence). CDR3 nucleotide sequence: TGTGCCAGCACACCCATGACAGGGGGCCAGGAGACCCAGTACTTC. Amino acid sequence: CASTPMTGGQETQYF.

This clonotype was seen more than once but under ten times. The chain uses TRBV5-1 and TRBJ1-5, with a possible D match to TRBD1 (5 bases). Germline CDR1 and CDR2: SGHRS and YFSETQ. The CDR3 is made up of 14 amino acids. V lost 0 bases and J lost 2, with 6 bases in between. The CDR3 reads CASSLGGGNQPQHF. The DNA for the CDR3 is TGCGCCAGCAGCTTGGGGGGGGGCAATCAGCCCCAGCATTTT.

The rearrangement uses TRBV7-4 and TRBJ1-5; TRBD1 matches 7 bases. This CDR3 is 15 amino acids long. Germline V CDR1 and CDR2: SGHVT, SQSDAQ. J gave up 2 bases and V 5 bases, and 6 bases lay outside the gene matches. Written as DNA, the CDR3 is TGTGCCAGCAGCACCGACAGGGTTGGCAATCAGCCCCAGCATTTT. Protein: CASSTDRVGNQPQHF.